This entry features one T cell receptor beta chain sequence. It has no known antigen specificity. No base-level quality is on record; no much larger clone is a single base apart. This entry comes from a study of cytomegalovirus exposure and HLA in healthy donors listed by TCRdb under 2017. At the level of the whole study: According to a later analysis, one platform produced both the roughly 110 validation repertoires and the 666 repertoires of the first cohort. The study aimed to test whether cataloging public T cell receptors could reveal signatures of past pathogen exposure. In addition to the first cohort of approximately 670 subjects, a separate validation cohort of 120 different subjects was used. High-throughput TCR immunosequencing, statistical association of individual TCRs with disease status, and machine learning were combined to predict cytomegalovirus infection status.

The library was produced with the immunoSEQ multiplex PCR assay. In the source study's methods: A statistical classification framework was built for diagnosing cytomegalovirus status from the catalog of TCR beta chain sequences. Imported from immuneACCESS, the table was reduced by TCRdb to in-frame sequences with V and J called. These copies leave out some clones; in studies compared against another copy, an unresolved V gene accounts for under half, and the cause of the remainder is not known. V and J calls plus clone size are reproduced from that table; the DNA served to infer D and trimming. The sample profile shows fewer than 200,000 clones; 85% of them were found once. The top ten clones comprise roughly 15% of the sample. Overall study outcomes, separate from this receptor: Cytomegalovirus status was reported to be diagnosed by the classifier with high specificity and sensitivity in both the original and validation cohorts. A later analysis lacked HLA typing for the validation cohort, so it scored co-occurrence in that cohort across all 120 or so repertoires. The authors suggested that the approach could potentially be extended to other disease states and immunological phenotypes. In the study, some 180 TCR beta chains were listed as associated with cytomegalovirus. A later analysis found that TCRs clustered in the first cohort also tended to co-occur in the 130 or so validation repertoires, with just under 95% of cluster scores above 0. In vitro tests confirmed that a few of the cytomegalovirus-associated TCR beta chains recognize cytomegalovirus antigens. Across donors, most TCR sequences were observed very rarely, whereas some public TCRs were present in many individuals.

From its cysteine to its phenylalanine, the CDR3 spans 15 amino acids. The read is trimmed to its CDR3 DNA, 45 bases read in frame from base 1. As encoded in the germline V gene, CDR1 is KGHSH while CDR2 is LQKENI. V was cut back by 4 bases and J by 2 bases, leaving a gap of 14 bases between them. Separate from the approximately 730-subject first cohort, the validation cohort of about 110 subjects was the group to which the donors belonged. Sequencing input: PBMCs. The TCR originated in a man aged 18 to 29 in good health and CMV-seropositive. The chain employs TRBV18 and TRBJ2-5, with TRBD2 perhaps the D gene, on 6 matching bases. The CDR3 here reads CASSREDILQETQYF. The bases read TGTGCCAGCTCACGGGAGGACATCCTACAAGAGACCCAGTACTTC.